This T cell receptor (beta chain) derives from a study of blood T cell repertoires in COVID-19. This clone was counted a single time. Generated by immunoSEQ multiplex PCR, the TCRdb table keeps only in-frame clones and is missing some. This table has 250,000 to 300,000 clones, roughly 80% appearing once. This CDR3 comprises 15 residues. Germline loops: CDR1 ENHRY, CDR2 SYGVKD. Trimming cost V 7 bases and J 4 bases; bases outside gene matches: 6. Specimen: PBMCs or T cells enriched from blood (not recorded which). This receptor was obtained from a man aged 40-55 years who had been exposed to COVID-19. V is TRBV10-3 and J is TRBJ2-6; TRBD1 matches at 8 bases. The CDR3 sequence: CAITPGQVGANVLTF. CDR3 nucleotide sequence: TGTGCCATCACTCCGGGACAGGTCGGGGCCAACGTCCTGACTTTC.